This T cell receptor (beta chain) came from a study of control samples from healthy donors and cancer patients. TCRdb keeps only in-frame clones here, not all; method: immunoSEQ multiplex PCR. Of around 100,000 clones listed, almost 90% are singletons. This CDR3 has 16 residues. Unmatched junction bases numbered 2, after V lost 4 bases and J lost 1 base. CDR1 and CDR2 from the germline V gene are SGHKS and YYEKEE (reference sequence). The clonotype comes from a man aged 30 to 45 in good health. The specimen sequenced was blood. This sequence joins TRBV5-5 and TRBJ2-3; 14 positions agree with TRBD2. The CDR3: CASSLGLAGGTDTQYF. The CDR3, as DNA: TGTGCCAGCAGCCTGGGACTAGCGGGGGGCACAGATACGCAGTATTTT. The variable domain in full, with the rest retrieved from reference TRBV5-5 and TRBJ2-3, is DAGVTQSPTHLIKTRGQQVTLRCSPISGHKSVSWYQQVLGQGPQFIFQYYEKEERGRGNFPDRFSARQFPNYSSELNVNALLLGDSALYLCASSLGLAGGTDTQYFGPGTRLTVL.